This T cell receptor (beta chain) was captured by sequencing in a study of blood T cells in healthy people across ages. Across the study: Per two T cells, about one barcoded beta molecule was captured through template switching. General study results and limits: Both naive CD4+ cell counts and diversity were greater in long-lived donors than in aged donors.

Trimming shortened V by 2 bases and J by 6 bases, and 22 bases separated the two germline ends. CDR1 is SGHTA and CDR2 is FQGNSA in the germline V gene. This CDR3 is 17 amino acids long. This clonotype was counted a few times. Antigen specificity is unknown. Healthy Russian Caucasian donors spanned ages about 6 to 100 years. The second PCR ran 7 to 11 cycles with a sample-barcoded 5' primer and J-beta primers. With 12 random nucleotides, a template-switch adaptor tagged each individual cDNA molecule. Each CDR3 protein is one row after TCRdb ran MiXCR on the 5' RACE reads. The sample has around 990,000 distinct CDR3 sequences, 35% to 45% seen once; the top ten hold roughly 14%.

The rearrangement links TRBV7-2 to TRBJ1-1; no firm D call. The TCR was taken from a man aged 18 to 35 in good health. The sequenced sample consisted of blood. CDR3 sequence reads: CASSLMVSQSSVAEAFF. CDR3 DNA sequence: TGTGCCAGCAGCTTAATGGTCAGCCAGTCCTCGGTGGCTGAAGCTTTCTTT.